The clone carrying this TCR beta chain has only a few counts. Its matching antigen is unknown. TCRdb reanalysed the RT-PCR reads using MiXCR and keeps one entry per CDR3 protein. This sample carries about 650,000 distinct CDR3 sequences, 15% to 19% of them seen once, and the ten largest clones take more than 9%. The data were obtained in a study of response to subunit inactivated influenza vaccine. Study-wide results and caveats: The authors put forward the suggestion that each seasonal influenza vaccination may bring in only a limited number of new T cells.

This CDR3 comprises 17 residues. The V gene lost 6 bases and the J gene lost 1 base, with 18 bases spanning the gap. From germline, CDR1 is MNHEY and CDR2 SVGEGT. The starting material was PBMCs from blood, obtained 11 to 12 days after vaccination. The chain has TRBV6-2 or TRBV6-3 and TRBJ2-2; no clear D gene. The source of this sequence is a man between 50 and 59 years old who received an inactivated influenza vaccine. The CDR3 region is CASSRPSTTLNTGELFF. In DNA, the CDR3 is TGTGCCAGCAGCAGACCTTCAACGACACTGAACACCGGGGAGCTGTTTTTT.